Included here is one T cell receptor (beta chain) sequence, with context. Germline loops: CDR1 SEHNR, CDR2 FQNEAQ (reference sequence). The CDR3 consists of 15 residues. Trimming at V came to 5 bases and at J to 8 bases, leaving 9 bases not matched to a gene. The data are from a study of T cell changes during pregnancy in multiple sclerosis. Using immunoSEQ multiplex PCR, the repertoire was profiled, and TCRdb retains in-frame clones only, with some absent. Of 30,000 to 45,000 clones in the sample, around 93% were seen once. Here the sequenced sample was CD4+ T cells from peripheral blood mononuclear cells, taken in the first trimester of pregnancy. This sequence joins TRBV7-9 and TRBJ1-4, with 9 positions matching TRBD1. The receptor was derived from a female donor with multiple sclerosis, enrolled in a pregnancy study. The CDR3 region is CASSNRGRVEEKLFF. As DNA, the CDR3 is TGTGCCAGCAGCAACAGGGGGCGAGTTGAGGAAAAACTGTTTTTT.